This TCR beta chain was observed in a study of T-cell memory formation after mild COVID-19 (dated by TCRdb to about 2021). About the full investigation: Most TCR sequence clusters were specific to one of the two donors. T-cell clones expanding and contracting after mild COVID-19 in two donors were tracked by longitudinal TCRalpha and TCRbeta repertoire sequencing. Two young, previously healthy adult volunteers, one female and one male, were included in the cohort.

A note on this clonotype: The specificity of this receptor is unknown. Qualities for individual bases were not recorded, and no much larger clone is one base off.

Ficoll-Paque density gradient centrifugation was used to isolate PBMCs. The listed sequencing device is Illumina NovaSeq 6000. TCRalpha and TCRbeta cDNA libraries were built by 5'RACE with constant-segment primers, adding sample barcodes and unique molecular identifiers. Trizol reagent was used to extract RNA from every sample. Amplification of the libraries took two PCR steps, and the second step added a second sample barcode plus Illumina TruSeq adapters. The libraries were sequenced on an Illumina NovaSeq using 2 x 150 bp paired-end reads. The paper's processing steps were these. With migec v1.2.7, reads were demultiplexed and then collapsed into UMI-guided consensus sequences. Using mixcr v2.1.11, the UMI consensuses were aligned to TRA and TRB V and J templates and assembled into clonotypes. A clonotype was counted as expanded or contracted only if both edgeR and NoisET called the change significant, with noise models trained on biological replicates. For edgeR calls, a false discovery rate-adjusted p below 0.01 and a log2 fold-change threshold of 1 were applied. As an exploratory analysis of dynamics, max-normalized trajectories of the 1000 most abundant clonotypes were examined by PCA with hierarchical clustering. Separately sequenced CD4+ and CD8+ repertoires were used to assign the CD4 or CD8 phenotype of responding clones. TCRdb reworked the public reads: Q25 trimming with fastp, MiXCR clone assembly, productive beta chains retained. Records with the same CDR3 protein are collapsed into one entry carrying the most frequent genes and DNA. These V and J calls originate from TCRdb's pipeline instead of the authors' own analysis. This sample gives more than 100,000 distinct CDR3 sequences in total; less than 6.5% of them show up just once. Of the sample, roughly 2% falls within the top ten clones.

Summary of the overall study and its limitations: Whether the second-wave clones peaking on day 37 were SARS-CoV-2 specific was not confirmed. Some responding clones were detected in pre-infection memory, which suggested that pre-existing cross-reactive memory T cells had joined the SARS-CoV-2 response. Contracting CD4+ clones turned up mainly in the CM and EM memory subsets, whereas EMRA was where CD8+ clones were enriched. The study covered only a couple of mild cases, and larger cohorts including severe cases with pre-infection samples were considered necessary. Clones that contracted from day 15 to 85 showed balanced CD4/CD8 phenotypes, whereas a second wave of clones that expanded from day 15 to 37 leaned towards CD4+.

Trimming takes 1 base from V and 0 bases from J, and the germline ends sit 10 bases apart. In the germline V gene, CDR1 corresponds to SGHDT and CDR2 to YYEEEE. The CDR3 holds 16 amino acids from the cysteine to the phenylalanine. Only the CDR3 DNA is retained, 48 bases long and in frame from the first base. The sequenced sample consisted of PBMCs or a T cell subset sorted from them (not recorded which). The sequence came from an adult woman who had mild COVID-19 (a few samples of this study predate the infection). The sample titles of this study are shuffled in the database, so cell type and time point are left out; the donor was told from shared clones. The V and J segments used are TRBV5-6 and TRBJ1-4; no D gene call is confident. The encoded CDR3 is CASSLFGPATNEKLFF. The DNA sequence follows: TGTGCCAGCAGCTTGTTCGGGCCCGCAACTAATGAAAAACTGTTTTTT. The reference TRBV5-6 and TRBJ1-4 proteins fill in what lies around the CDR3, so the full variable domain reads DAGVTQSPTHLIKTRGQQVTLRCSPKSGHDTVSWYQQALGQGPQFIFQYYEEEERQRGNFPDRFSGHQFPNYSSELNVNALLLGDSALYLCASSLFGPATNEKLFFGSGTQLSVL.